The T cell receptor (beta chain) described here comes from a study of blood T cell repertoires in COVID-19. The CDR3 runs 13 residues. The V gene lost 5 bases and the J gene lost 7 bases, with 13 bases spanning the gap. The germline CDR1 and CDR2 sequences are SEHNR and FQNEAQ (reference sequence). The authors' processing: Amplification from reference gene primers served as the basis for estimated nucleated cell counts. Assay used: immunoSEQ multiplex PCR; TCRdb lists only in-frame clones, some missing. V and J calls and clone size follow that table, whereas D and trimming were derived from the DNA. This table holds approximately 240,000 clones, under 85% found once.

Sequencing was performed on peripheral blood. The sequence came from a woman in her thirties or forties with active or convalescent COVID-19. The rearrangement uses TRBV7-9 and TRBJ2-3; D is perhaps TRBD2 (6 bases). CDR3 amino acids: CASSRETVNTQYF. The CDR3, as DNA: TGTGCCAGCAGCCGGGAGACAGTGAATACGCAGTATTTT.